Following are 22 T cell receptor beta chains from one sample sequenced in a study of persistence of HIV-infected CD4 T cells. Stimulation used approximately 10 ug/mL lysate from CMV-infected fibroblasts. CD40L-negative CD69-negative CD45RO-high memory CD4+ T cells were sorted as populations depleted of antigen-responding cells. Their antigens remain unidentified. The libraries were made with immunoSEQ version 4 in survey mode. The table came from immunoSEQ multiplex PCR; TCRdb's copy has only in-frame clones and leaves some out. This sample has more than 45,000 clones, with about 81% found just once. The sample here was CD4+ T cells sorted from PBMCs after roughly 18-hour stimulation, taken from a patient who received antiretroviral therapy. These receptors all stem from an adult man with HIV who was CMV-seropositive.

The chain recombines TRBV7-2 with TRBJ1-5; D is perhaps TRBD1 (6 bases). V lost 1 base and J 10 bases, leaving 14 bases between the germline ends. This CDR3 is built from 14 residues. Germline V gives CDR1 SGHTA, CDR2 FQGNSA. The CDR3 DNA reads as TGTGCCAGCAGCTTAGGACAGGTGGAGGGACCCCAGCATTTT. This translates into CASSLGQVEGPQHF.

The rearrangement links TRBV4-1 to TRBJ2-3; TRBD2 matches 8 bases. Germline CDR1 and CDR2: MGHRA and YSYEKL. The CDR3 spans 17 residues. The V segment lost 3 bases and the J segment 4 bases; nucleotides outside the gene matches: 12. This CDR3 is CASSQSGTRGMADTQYF. CDR3 DNA sequence: TGCGCCAGCAGCCAGTCCGGGACTAGAGGGATGGCAGATACGCAGTATTTT.

V gene TRBV3-1 (or the pseudogene TRBV3-2) combines with J gene TRBJ2-2; 9 bases are shared with TRBD2. V dropped 6 bases and J dropped 2; count of bases not matched to a gene: 4. The V gene's germline CDR1 is LGHDT and CDR2 YNNKEL (reference sequence). The CDR3 consists of 15 residues. CDR3 sequence reads: CASRRAGGNTGELFF. The CDR3 nucleotides read TGTGCCAGCAGACGAGCGGGGGGTAACACCGGGGAGCTGTTTTTT.

The count of this clone is one. The chain couples TRBV6-5 to TRBJ2-3; D is possibly TRBD2 (5 bases). The V end lost 4 bases, the J end lost 6 bases, and 8 bases lay between the germline ends. The CDR3 is 12 residues long. The germline CDR1 and CDR2 sequences are MNHEY and SVGAGI. In nucleotides, the CDR3 is TGTGCCAGCAGTTCCCGCGGGGATACGCAGTATTTT. This gives the protein CASSSRGDTQYF.

The chain joins TRBV19 to TRBJ2-7; a possible D gene is TRBD2 (5 bases). The CDR3 covers 13 residues. The V gene's germline CDR1 is LNHDA and CDR2 SQIVND (reference sequence). V lost 11 bases to trimming and J lost 2 bases, with 16 bases between them. The CDR3, as DNA: TGTGCCTCCGCCCCTGGACTTACCTACGAGCAGTACTTC. It yields the protein CASAPGLTYEQYF. The whole variable domain, filled in from reference TRBV19 and TRBJ2-7, reads DGGITQSPKYLFRKEGQNVTLSCEQNLNHDAMYWYRQDPGQGLRLIYYSQIVNDFQKGDIAEGYSVSREKKESFPLTVTSAQKNPTAFYLCASAPGLTYEQYFGPGTRLTVT.

J is TRBJ1-4 and V is TRBV18, with 10 bases aligning to TRBD1. The CDR3 spans 15 residues. The germline gives CDR1 KGHSH, CDR2 LQKENI. The V and J ends lost 3 bases and 13 bases, in that order; junction bases with no gene match: 11. CDR3 sequence reads: CASSPLRDRGITLFF. Written as DNA, the CDR3 is TGTGCCAGCTCACCGCTCCGGGACAGGGGAATTACACTGTTTTTT.

A word on this clone: Mismatch with germline at one junction end may stem from a read error. V and J are TRBV5-1 and TRBJ2-1; D is unclear. Per germline, CDR1 SGHRS and CDR2 YFSETQ. There are 15 residues in the CDR3. The CDR3 DNA follows: TGCGCCAGCAGCCCCAGTCCTCGGATCTCAAATGGGCAGTTCTTC. Protein: CASSPSPRISNGQFF.

This clone is termed medium-sized. The genes are TRBV10-3 and TRBJ1-2, with 8 bases fitting TRBD1. This CDR3 is built from 17 residues. V trimming: 6 bases; J trimming: 3 bases; junction bases outside the gene matches: 15. CDR1 and CDR2 (germline): ENHRY, SYGVKD. The CDR3 bases are TGTGCCATCAGCCCTGCGGGACAGGACCTCAGGTACTATGGCTACACCTTC. It codes for CAISPAGQDLRYYGYTF.

This chain joins TRBV6-1 and TRBJ2-5, with no clear D. Germline CDR1 MNHNS, CDR2 SASEGT. The CDR3 runs 15 residues. V was pared by 1 base and J by 5 bases, with 14 bases between. In nucleotides, the CDR3 is TGTGCCAGCAGTGAAGGAGCCAAGTCTACGGAGACCCAGTACTTC. This sequence encodes CASSEGAKSTETQYF.

On this clone: The germline gene is not matched at one end of the junction; a read error may be the cause. The V call is TRBV10-3, the J call TRBJ1-1, with TRBD1 identical over 7 bases. CDR3 length equals 14 residues. The germline gives CDR1 ENHRY, CDR2 SYGVKD. Here the CDR3 reads CAIRTTGEDALQSF. In nucleotides, the CDR3 is TGTGCCATCAGGACTACAGGGGAGGATGCACTCCAGTCCTTT.

The genes are TRBV6-5 and TRBJ2-5; D perhaps matches TRBD2 (6 bases). Germline V lookup: CDR1 MNHEY, CDR2 SVGAGI. The CDR3 runs 14 residues. Trimming left V 0 bases short and J 4 bases short, with 9 bases between. The CDR3 sequence: CASSYSQGGETQYF. The CDR3 DNA sequence: TGTGCCAGCAGTTACTCGCAGGGAGGAGAGACCCAGTACTTC.

This chain joins TRBV5-1 and TRBJ2-7; D is ambiguous. The CDR3 has 13 residues. With 0 bases removed from V and 1 base from J, the gap between germline ends came to 5 bases. CDR1 SGHRS and CDR2 YFSETQ come from the germline V gene. CDR3 nucleotides: TGCGCCAGCAGCTTGGAAACATCCTACGAGCAGTACTTC. Translated: CASSLETSYEQYF.

The V and J genes are TRBV18 and TRBJ1-1, with D unresolved. Germline CDR1 KGHSH, CDR2 LQKENI. V lost 4 bases and J lost 5, with 11 bases in between. This CDR3 has 13 amino acids. This CDR3 is CASSLFSATEAFF. In DNA form, the CDR3 reads TGTGCCAGCTCACTTTTTTCCGCTACTGAAGCTTTCTTT.

V and J are TRBV12-3 or TRBV12-4 and TRBJ1-1; no reliable D call. The CDR3 extends over 11 amino acids. Trimming took off 3 bases at V and 8 bases at J, with 7 bases between the two ends. CDR3 in amino acids: CASSFGKEAFF. CDR3 in DNA: TGTGCCAGCAGTTTTGGAAAAGAAGCTTTCTTT.

This clone was counted between two and nine times. This sample includes further DNA sequences coding for the same CDR3. V is TRBV7-2 and J is TRBJ1-5; possible D gene TRBD1, 6 bases. The CDR3 consists of 15 residues. The germline V and J ends were trimmed by 5 bases and 3 bases, with 14 bases remaining between them. The germline V gene has CDR1 SGHTA and CDR2 FQGNSA. The CDR3 here is CASSLGGSINQPQHF. In DNA form, the CDR3 reads TGTGCCAGCAGCCTGGGGGGCAGCATCAATCAGCCCCAGCATTTT. The full variable domain, completed using reference TRBV7-2 and TRBJ1-5, is GAGVSQSPSNKVTEKGKDVELRCDPISGHTALYWYRQSLGQGLEFLIYFQGNSAPDKSGLPSDRFSAERTGGSVSTLTIQRTQQEDSAVYLCASSLGGSINQPQHFGDGTRLSIL.

This chain joins TRBV29-1 and TRBJ1-2; no clear D. The CDR3 loop spans 10 amino acids. Looked up from germline, CDR1 is SQVTM and CDR2 is ANQGSEA. Deletions cut 6 bases from V and 7 bases from J, with 9 bases between. CDR3 DNA sequence: TGCAGCGTGGGAGATCGTGGCTACACCTTC. This encodes CSVGDRGYTF.

The chain uses TRBV19 and TRBJ1-5; 9 bases map to TRBD1. Germline V gene lookup returns CDR1 LNHDA and CDR2 SQIVND (reference sequence). The CDR3 is 15 amino acids. The trim removed 5 bases at V and 1 base at J, leaving 3 bases unmatched. The CDR3 loop reads CASSGQGTSNQPQHF. The CDR3 coding sequence is TGTGCCAGTAGTGGACAGGGGACGAGCAATCAGCCCCAGCATTTT.

This sequence joins TRBV5-5 and TRBJ1-1; 10 bases map to TRBD1. This CDR3 is 19 amino acids long. Germline V CDR1 and CDR2: SGHKS, YYEKEE (reference sequence). V was clipped by 5 bases and J by 4 bases; unmatched bases: 20. In DNA form, the CDR3 reads TGTGCCAGCAGAAAAGCGGGACAGGGGAAATTTTGGGATGGCACTGAAGCTTTCTTT. Residues: CASRKAGQGKFWDGTEAFF.

This chain joins TRBV19 and TRBJ2-3, with 8 nucleotides matching TRBD1. The CDR3 runs 14 residues. Germline assignment: CDR1 LNHDA and CDR2 SQIVND (reference sequence). With 9 bases clipped from V and 0 bases from J, the junction kept 5 bases outside the gene matches. CDR3 loop: CARGQGASTDTQYF. The CDR3 coding sequence is TGTGCCAGAGGACAGGGAGCGAGCACAGATACGCAGTATTTT.

The chain has TRBV7-6 and TRBJ2-3, with no clear D. The CDR3 runs to 15 residues. The germline V and J ends were trimmed by 1 base and 0 bases, with 8 bases remaining between them. CDR1 and CDR2 from the germline V gene are SGHVS and FNYEAQ. For the CDR3, the DNA is TGTGCCAGCAGCTTAGGGGCAAGTAGCACAGATACGCAGTATTTT. Protein: CASSLGASSTDTQYF.

The rearrangement joins TRBV9 to TRBJ1-4, with 7 bases matching TRBD1. CDR1 SGDLS and CDR2 YYNGEE come from the germline V gene. This CDR3 has 17 amino acids. V shed 4 bases, J shed 0 bases, and the junction held 9 bases outside the gene matches. CDR3 sequence: CASSFSTGQSTNEKLFF. CDR3 in DNA: TGTGCCAGCAGCTTCTCGACAGGGCAATCAACTAATGAAAAACTGTTTTTT.

J is TRBJ1-2 and V is TRBV4-1; possible D gene TRBD1, 6 bases. Germline V gene sequence: CDR1 MGHRA, CDR2 YSYEKL. The CDR3 contains 15 residues. V was pared by 4 bases and J by 8 bases, with 20 bases between. The DNA of the CDR3 is TGCGCCAGCAGCCGCCGATTGACCCCAGGGGAGGGCTACACCTTC. As protein: CASSRRLTPGEGYTF.